This is a list of T cell receptor beta chains from one sample in a study of Ad26.COV2.S vaccination and SARS-CoV-2 variants. Only in-frame clones appear in the TCRdb table, and some are missing; sequencing was by immunoSEQ multiplex PCR. The top ten hold 3% to 4.5% of the sample, which has about 390,000 clones, 75% to 90% seen once. The starting material was peripheral blood, obtained in a trial of Ad26.COV2.S vaccine versus placebo. The receptors here all came from a person between 18 and 59 years old who received the Ad26.COV2.S COVID-19 vaccine or a placebo. Both conserved end residues are part of each CDR3. The order of the fields is clone size, V gene, J gene, D gene, CDR3 protein, CDR3 DNA. A D gene is named only where the DNA matches it firmly. Part of the rows lack a size; the others show once, few, many or a class for expanded clones.

>-|TRBV7-9|TRBJ2-1|-
CASSIGIQDEQFF
TGTGCCAGCAGCATCGGGATTCAGGATGAGCAGTTCTTC
>-|TRBV6-5|TRBJ2-2|TRBD2
CASSSASGGGTGELFF
TGTGCCAGCAGTTCAGCTAGCGGGGGCGGAACCGGGGAGCTGTTTTTT
>once|TRBV5-4|TRBJ2-2|-
CASSLRDRPNTGELFF
TGTGCCAGCAGCTTGAGGGACCGCCCTAACACCGGGGAGCTGTTTTTT
>few|TRBV6-5|TRBJ1-3|-
CASSYSKGSGNTIYF
TGTGCCAGCAGTTACTCTAAGGGATCTGGAAACACCATATATTTT
>-|TRBV18|TRBJ2-2|TRBD1
CASSLWGQTNTGELFF
TGTGCCAGCTCACTGTGGGGACAGACGAACACCGGGGAGCTGTTTTTT
>-|TRBV6-6|TRBJ1-2|-
CASSYSRGANGYTF
TGTGCCAGCAGTTACTCGCGGGGGGCGAATGGCTACACCTTC
>few|TRBV7-8|TRBJ2-7|-
CASSPHQGPSYEQYF
TGTGCCAGCAGCCCCCACCAGGGACCCTCCTACGAGCAGTACTTC
>-|TRBV5-4|TRBJ1-1|TRBD1
CASSRRGLPEAFF
TGTGCCAGCAGCCGCAGGGGGCTCCCTGAAGCTTTCTTT
>-|TRBV6-5|TRBJ1-5|TRBD1
CASSHDRGVNQPQHF
TGTGCCAGCAGTCACGACAGGGGGGTCAATCAGCCCCAGCATTTT
>-|TRBV30|TRBJ1-1|TRBD1
CAWTRGKTGERGTEAFF
TGTGCCTGGACTCGAGGGAAAACAGGGGAGAGGGGCACTGAAGCTTTCTTT
>-|TRBV7-2|TRBJ2-3|TRBD1
CASSRKGAGSDTQYF
TGTGCCAGCAGTCGCAAGGGGGCGGGTTCAGATACGCAGTATTTT
>-|TRBV18|TRBJ1-4|-
CASSPPPSQGRGEKLFF
TGTGCCAGCTCACCGCCTCCCTCACAGGGTAGGGGTGAAAAACTGTTTTTT
>-|TRBV6-1|TRBJ1-4|-
CASSESMGRPNEKLFF
TGTGCCAGCAGTGAATCAATGGGCAGGCCCAATGAAAAACTGTTTTTT
>-|TRBV3-1/TRBV3-2|TRBJ2-2|-
CASRIITSAWNTGELFF
TGTGCCAGCCGAATAATCACCTCGGCGTGGAACACCGGGGAGCTGTTTTTT
>-|TRBV7-9|TRBJ2-7|-
CASSLGFDSSYEQYF
TGTGCCAGCAGCTTAGGATTCGACAGTAGCTACGAGCAGTACTTC
>-|TRBV6-6|TRBJ1-1|TRBD1
CASRQTGHTEAFF
TGTGCCAGCAGACAGACAGGGCACACTGAAGCTTTCTTT
>-|TRBV6-4|TRBJ2-3|-
CASSETYFTDTQYF
TGTGCCAGCAGTGAAACTTATTTCACAGATACGCAGTATTTT
>-|TRBV5-1|TRBJ1-2|TRBD1
CASSVLGDSYGYTF
TGCGCCAGCAGCGTACTTGGGGACAGCTATGGCTACACCTTC
>-|TRBV6-6|TRBJ2-3|-
CASSYVRGPTDTQYF
TGTGCCAGCAGTTACGTTCGGGGGCCCACAGATACGCAGTATTTT
>-|TRBV7-2|TRBJ2-3|TRBD1
CASGKKRTGSTDTQYF
TGTGCCAGCGGGAAAAAACGGACAGGCAGCACAGATACGCAGTATTTT
>once|TRBV2|TRBJ2-1|TRBD2
CASSDLLAGAEQFF
TGTGCCAGCAGTGACTTACTAGCGGGGGCGGAGCAGTTCTTC
>few|TRBV4-3|TRBJ2-1|TRBD2
CASSQDFSGGEYNEQFF
TGCGCCAGCAGCCAAGATTTTAGCGGGGGAGAGTACAATGAGCAGTTCTTC
>once|TRBV5-4|TRBJ1-6|-
CASSSDRGPNSPLHF
TGTGCCAGCAGCTCGGACCGGGGCCCCAATTCACCCCTCCACTTT
>-|TRBV6-5|TRBJ2-1|-
CASRGTYNEQFF
TGTGCCAGCAGGGGGACTTACAATGAGCAGTTCTTC
>once|TRBV21-1|TRBJ2-1|-
CASSKVLRGGPYNEQFF
TGTGCCAGCAGCAAAGTTCTCCGGGGGGGCCCCTACAATGAGCAGTTCTTC
>-|TRBV4-1|TRBJ2-7|TRBD1
CASSQDRSYEQYF
TGCGCCAGCAGCCAGGACAGGTCCTACGAGCAGTACTTC
>-|TRBV3-1/TRBV3-2|TRBJ2-7|-
CASSRGYEQYF
TGTGCCAGCAGCAGGGGTTACGAGCAGTACTTC
>-|TRBV7-2|TRBJ2-5|-
CASSLGQTYQETQYF
TGTGCCAGCAGCTTAGGACAGACGTACCAAGAGACCCAGTACTTC
>-|TRBV7-2|TRBJ1-3|TRBD1
CASSLALTGNTIYF
TGTGCCAGCAGCTTAGCCCTGACAGGGAACACCATATATTTT
>once|TRBV6-6|TRBJ1-2|TRBD1
CASTIDRAGGYTF
TGTGCCAGCACTATAGACAGGGCGGGGGGCTACACCTTC
>-|TRBV6-2/TRBV6-3|TRBJ2-4|-
CASSSDRLKGKNIQYF
TGTGCCAGCAGTTCCGACAGGTTAAAAGGCAAAAACATTCAGTACTTC
>-|TRBV11-2|TRBJ1-2|-
CASSPAGNYGYTF
TGTGCCAGCAGCCCCGCAGGAAACTATGGCTACACCTTC
>-|TRBV4-1|TRBJ1-4|-
CASSQGPVGWSNEKLFF
TGCGCCAGCAGCCAGGGACCTGTGGGGTGGTCTAATGAAAAACTGTTTTTT
>-|TRBV5-6|TRBJ1-4|TRBD1
CASSLTGTGHEKLFF
TGTGCCAGCAGCTTAACCGGGACAGGTCATGAAAAACTGTTTTTT
>few|TRBV27|TRBJ2-2|-
CASSPRVAGELFF
TGTGCCAGCAGTCCCCGTGTGGCCGGGGAGCTGTTTTTT
>once|TRBV27|TRBJ1-5|TRBD1
CASSLAGYGTGRNQPQHF
TGTGCCAGCAGTTTAGCCGGTTACGGGACAGGTCGCAATCAGCCCCAGCATTTT
>-|TRBV3-1/TRBV3-2|TRBJ2-6|TRBD2
CASSPFGGSGVAGANVLTF
TGTGCCAGCAGCCCGTTCGGGGGTAGCGGGGTAGCAGGGGCCAACGTCCTGACTTTC
>few|TRBV19|TRBJ1-6|TRBD1
CASILEKQGLNNSPLHF
TGTGCCAGTATACTGGAAAAACAGGGGCTCAATAATTCACCCCTCCACTTT
>once|TRBV7-9|TRBJ2-6|TRBD1
CASSTAGGLTGANVLTF
TGTGCCAGCAGCACGGCAGGGGGCCTCACTGGGGCCAACGTCCTGACTTTC
>-|TRBV30|TRBJ1-1|-
CAWTPGGGKAFF
TGTGCCTGGACCCCCGGGGGGGGGAAAGCTTTCTTT
>once|TRBV6-5|TRBJ1-1|-
CASSSQGTEAFF
TGTGCCAGCAGTTCTCAGGGCACTGAAGCTTTCTTT
>once|TRBV6-6|TRBJ1-1|-
CASTHSIANEGAFF
TGTGCCAGCACCCATTCGATAGCGAACGAAGGAGCTTTCTTT
>few|TRBV7-9|TRBJ1-5|-
CASSRDGSNQPQHF
TGTGCCAGCAGCCGCGACGGGAGTAATCAGCCCCAGCATTTT
>-|TRBV7-2|TRBJ2-2|-
CASSLVGGPSTGELFF
TGTGCCAGCAGCTTAGTTGGGGGACCCTCCACCGGGGAGCTGTTTTTT
>-|TRBV6-5|TRBJ1-6|TRBD1
CASTLDRANSPLHF
TGTGCCAGCACCCTAGACAGGGCCAATTCACCCCTCCACTTT
>-|TRBV11-2|TRBJ1-2|-
CASRPFGQGANYGYTF
TGTGCCAGCAGACCCTTCGGGCAGGGAGCCAACTATGGCTACACCTTC
>-|TRBV11-2|TRBJ2-6|TRBD1
CASSSTGAGANVLTF
TGTGCCAGCAGCTCGACAGGGGCCGGGGCCAACGTCCTGACTTTC